A selection of T cell receptor beta chains follows, all from one sample in a study of cytotoxic CD8 clonotypes in ibrutinib-treated CLL. This table comes from immunoSEQ multiplex PCR, and its TCRdb copy is limited to in-frame clones, with some not included. The repertoire consists of approximately 92,000 clones, with roughly three quarters occurring once and the leading ten covering around 23%. The sample was PBMCs, taken after 24 months of ibrutinib treatment. Source of these receptors: a human donor with chronic lymphocytic leukemia. Both conserved end residues are part of each CDR3. D genes are given only for firm matches. Expanded clones are given a class, and other clones once, few, many or no size at all.

D gene: TRBD2
clone size: .
J gene: TRBJ2-3
V gene: TRBV5-1
CDR3 protein: CASSYGLAGGPNTDTQYF
CDR3 DNA: TGCGCCAGCAGCTATGGACTAGCGGGAGGGCCGAACACAGATACGCAGTATTTT

D gene: TRBD1
clone size: .
J gene: TRBJ2-2
V gene: TRBV10-1
CDR3 protein: CASRPDRVNTGELFF
CDR3 DNA: TGCGCCAGCAGACCCGACAGGGTGAACACCGGGGAGCTGTTTTTT

D gene: .
clone size: .
J gene: TRBJ1-2
V gene: TRBV27
CDR3 protein: CASSTPTAVPGGYTF
CDR3 DNA: TGTGCCAGCAGTACCCCGACGGCCGTTCCCGGGGGCTACACCTTC

D gene: .
clone size: .
J gene: TRBJ1-1
V gene: TRBV5-6
CDR3 protein: CASSLEGLGTEAFF
CDR3 DNA: TGTGCCAGCAGCTTGGAGGGTCTCGGCACTGAAGCTTTCTTT

D gene: .
clone size: .
J gene: TRBJ1-1
V gene: TRBV4-2
CDR3 protein: CASSQGRNTEAFF
CDR3 DNA: TGTGCCAGCAGCCAAGGGAGGAACACTGAAGCTTTCTTT

D gene: TRBD1
clone size: .
J gene: TRBJ2-7
V gene: TRBV6-5
CDR3 protein: CASSRRQGAGYEQYF
CDR3 DNA: TGTGCCAGCAGCCGTAGACAGGGGGCTGGCTACGAGCAGTACTTC

D gene: TRBD1
clone size: .
J gene: TRBJ1-1
V gene: TRBV10-3
CDR3 protein: CAISDSSRQGAHTEAFF
CDR3 DNA: TGTGCCATCAGTGATTCGTCAAGGCAGGGGGCGCACACTGAAGCTTTCTTT

D gene: .
clone size: .
J gene: TRBJ1-5
V gene: TRBV12-5
CDR3 protein: CASALQGNQPQHF
CDR3 DNA: TGTGCTAGTGCCTTACAGGGAAATCAGCCCCAGCATTTT

D gene: TRBD1
clone size: few
J gene: TRBJ1-1
V gene: TRBV11-1
CDR3 protein: CASRSGQDEAFF
CDR3 DNA: TGTGCCAGCAGGTCTGGACAGGATGAAGCTTTCTTT

D gene: TRBD1
clone size: .
J gene: TRBJ2-5
V gene: TRBV4-1
CDR3 protein: CASSQDSPMTGVFKTQYF
CDR3 DNA: TGCGCCAGCAGCCAAGATAGCCCGATGACAGGGGTCTTTAAGACCCAGTACTTC

D gene: .
clone size: .
J gene: TRBJ2-6
V gene: TRBV28
CDR3 protein: CATDAKQPGANVLTF
CDR3 DNA: TGTGCCACCGATGCAAAGCAGCCTGGGGCCAACGTCCTGACTTTC

D gene: .
clone size: .
J gene: TRBJ2-7
V gene: TRBV7-9
CDR3 protein: CASSLDIGQYF
CDR3 DNA: TGTGCCAGCAGCTTAGACATCGGGCAGTACTTC

D gene: .
clone size: .
J gene: TRBJ2-5
V gene: TRBV5-4
CDR3 protein: CASSTSGTNQETQYF
CDR3 DNA: TGTGCCAGCAGCACTTCCGGGACCAACCAAGAGACCCAGTACTTC

D gene: TRBD1
clone size: few
J gene: TRBJ1-5
V gene: TRBV4-1
CDR3 protein: CASSQDSGVVGTGWFNQPQHF
CDR3 DNA: TGCGCCAGCAGCCAAGATTCGGGAGTTGTCGGGACAGGGTGGTTCAATCAGCCCCAGCATTTT

D gene: .
clone size: .
J gene: TRBJ2-1
V gene: TRBV4-2
CDR3 protein: CASSAQGNSYNEQFF
CDR3 DNA: TGTGCCAGCAGCGCCCAGGGGAACTCCTACAATGAGCAGTTCTTC

D gene: .
clone size: .
J gene: TRBJ1-2
V gene: TRBV28
CDR3 protein: CASTKLDGLSGYTF
CDR3 DNA: TGTGCCAGCACCAAACTGGACGGACTTTCTGGCTACACCTTC

D gene: .
clone size: .
J gene: TRBJ1-1
V gene: TRBV5-1
CDR3 protein: CASSLVGDTEAFF
CDR3 DNA: TGCGCCAGCAGCTTGGTAGGCGACACTGAAGCTTTCTTT

D gene: .
clone size: .
J gene: TRBJ2-7
V gene: TRBV10-1
CDR3 protein: CASSESPRAYEQYF
CDR3 DNA: TGCGCCAGCAGTGAGTCCCCCCGAGCCTACGAGCAGTACTTC

D gene: TRBD1
clone size: .
J gene: TRBJ1-1
V gene: TRBV19
CDR3 protein: CASNRGQGQGASEAFF
CDR3 DNA: TGTGCCAGTAACAGGGGCCAGGGACAGGGGGCGAGTGAAGCTTTCTTT

D gene: TRBD2
clone size: .
J gene: TRBJ2-1
V gene: TRBV12-5
CDR3 protein: CASGLVASGITNEQFF
CDR3 DNA: TGTGCTAGTGGTTTGGTAGCTAGCGGGATCACCAATGAGCAGTTCTTC

D gene: .
clone size: .
J gene: TRBJ1-6
V gene: TRBV28
CDR3 protein: CASSQDSRRSPLHF
CDR3 DNA: TGTGCCAGCAGCCAAGACAGTAGAAGATCACCCCTCCACTTT

D gene: .
clone size: .
J gene: TRBJ1-1
V gene: TRBV5-6
CDR3 protein: CASSLIRDSNTEAFF
CDR3 DNA: TGTGCCAGCAGCCTAATCAGGGATTCGAACACTGAAGCTTTCTTT

D gene: .
clone size: once
J gene: TRBJ1-5
V gene: TRBV27
CDR3 protein: CASSPMGGGAGQPQHF
CDR3 DNA: TGTGCCAGCAGCCCAATGGGGGGGGGCGCGGGACAGCCCCAGCATTTT

D gene: TRBD2
clone size: .
J gene: TRBJ2-3
V gene: TRBV30
CDR3 protein: CAWSSGSGASTDTQYF
CDR3 DNA: TGTGCCTGGAGTTCGGGTAGCGGGGCTAGCACAGATACGCAGTATTTT